This TCR beta chain is from a study of blood T cell repertoires in COVID-19. About the study: In each case, the material was cDNA or gDNA derived from T cells, B-cell-depleted T cells, or PBMCs.

Per the original methods: Reference gene primer amplification gave nucleated cell count estimates. Data came from immunoSEQ multiplex PCR; TCRdb stores just in-frame clones and leaves some out. V, J and clone size are those of that table, while D and trimming were read from the DNA. The table records around 320,000 clones, roughly 90% of them present only once. This CDR3 has 13 residues. Trimming cost V 9 bases and J 0 bases; bases outside gene matches: 4. CDR1 and CDR2 from the germline V gene are LNHDA and SQIVND (reference sequence). Seattle's enrolled individuals joined amid active infection and were then monitored longitudinally.

The chain couples TRBV19 to TRBJ1-1; 7 nucleotides match TRBD1. The receptor comes from a woman in her 30s with COVID-19, enrolled during active disease. Sequencing was done on a sample of peripheral blood. CDR3 sequence (DNA): TGTGCCAGCACCGACAGGGTGAACACTGAAGCTTTCTTT. Its translation: CASTDRVNTEAFF. Looking up the rest from reference TRBV19 and TRBJ1-1 gives the full variable domain: DGGITQSPKYLFRKEGQNVTLSCEQNLNHDAMYWYRQDPGQGLRLIYYSQIVNDFQKGDIAEGYSVSREKKESFPLTVTSAQKNPTAFYLCASTDRVNTEAFFGQGTRLTVV.